This T cell receptor beta chain emerged from a study of blood T cell repertoires in COVID-19. Only in-frame clones appear in the TCRdb table, and some are missing; sequencing was by immunoSEQ multiplex PCR. This repertoire shows 200,000 or so clones, around four fifths found once; its top ten account for about 5.3%. The CDR3 has 13 amino acids. V lost 5 bases to trimming and J lost 3 bases, with 13 bases between them. From germline, CDR1 is SQVTM and CDR2 ANQGSEA. Source material: PBMCs or T cells enriched from blood (not recorded which). The sequence was obtained from a woman aged 50 to 60 who had been exposed to COVID-19. This sequence joins TRBV29-1 and TRBJ1-2; D gene unclear. As DNA, the CDR3 is TGCAGCGTTTCAGAGGGATCTCACTATGGCTACACCTTC. It specifies CSVSEGSHYGYTF.